This TCR beta chain was profiled in a study of CD8+CD57+ T cells in acquired aplastic anemia. For the study at large: Yields of DNA that came from sorted CD4+ and CD8+ cells averaged about 3.4 ug.

TCR beta VDJ and CDR3 profiles were obtained from a genomic DNA template. TCRdb independently ran MiXCR on the reads; one entry per CDR3 protein. Of 200,000 to 300,000 distinct CDR3 sequences listed, approximately 82% are singletons. It was patients with CD8+CD57+ cell expansion by flow cytometry who were chosen for sequencing. This clonotype turned up a few times. V trimming: 4 bases; J trimming: 3 bases; junction bases outside the gene matches: 7. CDR1 and CDR2 (germline): SQVTM, ANQGSEA. This CDR3 is 15 amino acids long. The TCR originated in a human donor with aplastic anemia. This rearrangement joins TRBV29-1 to TRBJ1-4, with TRBD1 matching 8 bases. Sample: sorted CD4+, CD8+, or CD8+CD57+ T cells (not recorded which) from PBMCs. The DNA of the CDR3 is TGCAGCGTTGGTCCAGGGGGCGCAGCTAATGAAAAACTGTTTTTT. This gives the protein CSVGPGGAANEKLFF.